This T cell receptor (beta chain) is drawn from a study of blood T cell repertoires in COVID-19. Study information: Some COVID-19 samples were acute and others convalescent; all came from the United States, Italy and Spain.

Remarks on this clone: The sample contains more than one DNA sequence encoding this CDR3.

The CDR3 spans 14 residues. V was trimmed by 2 bases and J by 2 bases, leaving 9 bases between them. Germline loops: CDR1 MNHEY, CDR2 SMNVEV (reference sequence). In the study's own analysis: Estimation of nucleated cell counts was performed using reference gene primer amplification. Here immunoSEQ multiplex PCR was the method, and the copy in TCRdb shows in-frame clones only, minus some. For V, J and clone size, that table is used; D and trimming come from the DNA. The data hold a few hundred thousand clones, with about 82% observed a single time. Sequencing used peripheral blood. The TCR comes from a human donor in a cohort sampled during active COVID-19. V gene TRBV27 combines with J gene TRBJ2-5; the D is unclear. CDR3 region: CASSLRGRQETQYF. DNA for the CDR3: TGTGCCAGCAGTTTACGTGGCAGACAAGAGACCCAGTACTTC.